The clone carrying this T cell receptor beta chain was seen a single time. This entry is derived from a study of blood T cell repertoires in COVID-19. As for the study in general: The origin of the acute and convalescent COVID-19 samples was the United States, Italy and Spain.

Profiling relied on immunoSEQ multiplex PCR, and the TCRdb table lists in-frame clones only, not all of them. The profile shows 200,000 or so clones, about 90% of them singletons. The sample consisted of peripheral blood. The sequence derives from a man aged 35 to 55 with active or convalescent COVID-19.

In nucleotides, the CDR3 is TGTGCCAGCAGTTTATACCCGAGGGACAGGCCACGCTCTGGGGCCAACGTCCTGACTTTC. This codes for CASSLYPRDRPRSGANVLTF. The chain carries TRBV27 and TRBJ2-6; 8 bases map to TRBD1. The V and J ends lost 1 base and 0 bases, in that order; junction bases with no gene match: 11. There are 20 residues in the CDR3. Germline assignment: CDR1 MNHEY and CDR2 SMNVEV (reference sequence).